This T cell receptor (beta chain) comes out of a study of Tregs in tolerant kidney transplant recipients (dated by TCRdb to the late 2010s). Concerning the study at large: The transplants used related donors with nonmyeloablative bone marrow transplantation, and mixed chimerism in the human trials was transient. TCRbeta sequencing was used in the study to identify donor-specific regulatory T cells before combined kidney and bone marrow transplantation, and the identified cells were then tracked after transplant.

For TCRbeta CDR3 sequencing, genomic DNA from the sorted cells was extracted using the QIAGEN DNeasy Blood and Tissue Kit. Through immunoSEQ, high-throughput TCRbeta CDR3 sequencing was done commercially, including PCR amplification with internal controls and bias correction. The original methods were these. Unique productive TCRbeta sequences were defined by CDR3 nucleotide sequence where primers matched, and otherwise by CDR3 amino acid sequence together with Vbeta and Jbeta genes. To correct for sorting error, sequences found in more than one sorted population at a frequency ratio of 2:1 or less were discarded, and the remaining shared sequences were assigned to the population with the higher frequency. A sequence counted as donor-reactive if, in CFSE-low cells, the sequence had a frequency of at least 0.01% and was expanded at least 5-fold compared with unstimulated cells. Jensen-Shannon divergence, calculated on the top 100 TCRbeta sequences ranked by frequency, was used to quantify repertoire divergence. For any sample with multiple sequencing runs, sorting error was corrected in each run separately before the runs were pooled. TCRdb took over this immuneACCESS table, retaining in-frame rearrangements with V and J assigned. Such tables are incomplete; in checked studies, under half of the missing clones stem from an unresolved V gene, and the remainder is unexplained. D and trimming come from the DNA, and the V and J calls and clone size come from that table. In this sample the table shows more than 60,000 clones, more than 95% of which occur a single time. Around 0.51% of the sample goes to the ten largest clones.

Beyond this particular receptor, the publication reports: Donor-specific Treg expansion was found to exceed global Treg expansion in tolerant patients, suggesting antigen-driven rather than nonspecific expansion. The most biologically relevant and donor-specific TCRbeta repertoire appeared to be identified by expanding Tregs with activated donor B cells. Because the PCR primers were changed over time for some patients, nucleotide-level comparison could not be performed across the samples from those patients. Biological reproducibility was not directly addressed, though technical replication error appeared minimal. The study was limited by small patient numbers, and the findings need validation in larger populations and under other immunosuppression protocols.

The time point label on this specimen signifies: blood sample drawn before combined kidney and bone marrow transplant. Unstimulated Tregs (CD4+CD25+CD127-), CD4+ non-Tregs (CD4+CD25-), CD4 and CD8 cells were FACS-sorted from thawed PBMCs. The patients were a handful of recipients of combined kidney and bone marrow transplants from the ITN036ST trial, and samples were available only for these trial subjects. Healthy control blood was processed to PBMCs by Ficoll density gradient and cryopreserved, and patient PBMCs were collected before and after transplant. Comment on this clone: Its antigen is not yet known. Within one base of it there is no much larger clone, and no base qualities were kept.

The CDR1 and CDR2 encoded by the germline V gene are SGHAT and FQNNGV. Reading from cysteine to phenylalanine, the CDR3 counts 17 amino acids. Just CDR3 DNA is preserved here, 51 bases in frame from base 1. V and J lose 5 bases and 0 bases, and a span of 14 bases separates them. The clonotype was recovered from a human donor who received a combined kidney and bone marrow transplant. This material consisted of CD4+ T cells from blood, taken before the transplant. The chain is encoded by TRBV11-2 joined to TRBJ1-6; a weak D assignment points to TRBD1 (5 bases agree). The sequence in DNA is TGTGCCAGCAGCAGCGGACACGGGAGCTCCTATAATTCACCCCTCCACTTT. Its protein is CASSSGHGSSYNSPLHF.